This T cell receptor beta chain came from a study of identical twins. TCRdb passed the 5' RACE reads through MiXCR, listing each CDR3 protein once. Altogether 350,000 to 400,000 distinct CDR3 sequences are present, about 9% being singletons, with the ten largest covering approximately 9.3%. Study results and limitations: Researchers reported excess low generation probability among twin-shared out-of-frame alpha sequences.

Germline lookup yields CDR1 PRHDT and CDR2 FYEKMQ (reference sequence). Germline trimming cut 7 bases from V and 7 bases from J; bases unmatched to any gene: 5. The CDR3 is 13 amino acids. This clonotype was seen many times. Its antigen is unidentified. This sequence joins TRBV13 and TRBJ2-1; TRBD1 aligns across 9 bases. The receptor was isolated from a woman aged 45-65 years in good health. The material sequenced was naive T cells sorted from blood. CDR3 sequence: CASNNRGLNEQFF. The DNA for the CDR3 is TGTGCCAGCAACAACAGGGGGCTAAATGAGCAGTTCTTC.